This entry concerns a single TCR beta chain. The antigen remains undetermined. These data are taken from a study of Ad26.COV2.S vaccination and SARS-CoV-2 variants. Generated by immunoSEQ multiplex PCR, the TCRdb table keeps only in-frame clones and is missing some. The sample holds about 350,000 clones, roughly nine tenths seen once. Study-wide results and caveats: Spike-specific responses of CD8+ and CD4+ T cells were reported to display substantial breadth after vaccination.

Here the sequenced sample was peripheral blood, taken after recovery from COVID-19. The sequence came from a human donor who had recovered from COVID-19.

The CDR3 sequence: CASSILGTNTGELFF. The CDR3 DNA follows: TGTGCCAGTAGTATTCTAGGAACGAACACCGGGGAGCTGTTTTTT. The chain recombines TRBV19 with TRBJ2-2; D is unresolved. Germline V gene data show CDR1 as LNHDA and CDR2 as SQIVND (reference sequence). V was trimmed by 3 bases and J by 0 bases, leaving 8 bases between them. This CDR3 region has 15 residues.